The 26 T cell receptor beta chains presented below share a single source sample, sequenced in a study of blood T cells in healthy people across ages. Sample-barcoded 5' priming and a J-beta primer mix drove a second PCR of roughly 7 to 11 cycles. From the 5' RACE reads, TCRdb called clonotypes with MiXCR, one entry per CDR3 protein. Seen here are some 1,500,000 distinct CDR3 sequences, about 42% observed once, and the top ten hold over 3.5%. Sequencing was done on a sample of blood. The receptors shown here come from a woman aged 18-29 years in good health.

The rearrangement uses TRBV29-1 and TRBJ2-5; D uncertain. CDR3 length: 12 residues. Germline V lookup: CDR1 SQVTM, CDR2 ANQGSEA. The CDR3 here is CSLSMSSKTQYF. For the CDR3, the DNA is TGCAGTCTGTCTATGAGTTCGAAGACCCAGTACTTC.

V and J are TRBV20-1 and TRBJ2-5, with D perhaps matching TRBD2 (6 bases). The germline gives CDR1 DFQATT, CDR2 SNEGSKA (reference sequence). The V gene lost 1 base and the J gene lost 2 bases, with 20 bases spanning the gap. The CDR3 is 17 residues long. The CDR3 here is CSARGIGTGRTQETQYF. The DNA for the CDR3 is TGCAGTGCTAGAGGGATCGGAACGGGGAGGACTCAAGAGACCCAGTACTTC.

This clonotype was detected a few times. The chain couples TRBV4-3 to TRBJ2-7; 8 bases align to TRBD1. Germline V gives CDR1 LGHNA, CDR2 YSLEER. V lost 0 bases to trimming and J lost 2 bases; unmatched junction nucleotides: 9. The CDR3 extends over 17 amino acids. Here the CDR3 reads CASSQEALAGGTYEQYF. Written as DNA, the CDR3 is TGCGCCAGCAGCCAAGAAGCTCTGGCAGGGGGCACCTACGAGCAGTACTTC.

This clonotype was recorded once. The chain is built from TRBV4-3 and TRBJ2-3; 11 bases are shared with TRBD2. Germline CDR1 is LGHNA and CDR2 is YSLEER. V gave up 1 base and J gave up 2 bases; unmatched junction bases: 5. The CDR3 totals 17 residues. The CDR3 DNA follows: TGCGCCAGCAGCCAAGCTCGGACTAGCGGGCCCACAGATACGCAGTATTTT. Translated, it gives CASSQARTSGPTDTQYF.

This rearrangement joins TRBV7-2 to TRBJ1-1, with unresolved D. The CDR3 extends over 12 amino acids. Trimming removed 2 bases from V and 7 bases from J, with 8 bases in between. Germline V CDR1 and CDR2: SGHTA, FQGNSA. The CDR3 here is CASSLLGVEAFF. The CDR3 region has the DNA TGTGCCAGCAGCTTATTAGGAGTTGAAGCTTTCTTT.

This chain links TRBV2 with TRBJ1-2; 8 nucleotides match TRBD1. Per the germline V gene, CDR1 is SNHLY and CDR2 is FYNNEI. The CDR3 is made up of 16 amino acids. V lost 4 bases and J lost 5; bases outside the gene matches: 12. The CDR3 loop reads CASSGVLRTGSYGYTF. CDR3 DNA sequence: TGTGCCAGCAGTGGGGTTTTGCGGACAGGGTCTTATGGCTACACCTTC.

This clonotype was counted between two and nine times. This sequence joins TRBV15 and TRBJ1-5; the match to TRBD1 covers 8 bases. Germline V CDR1 and CDR2: LNHNV, YYDKDF (reference sequence). V dropped 7 bases and J dropped 6; count of bases not matched to a gene: 5. This CDR3 comprises 13 residues. CDR3 residues: CATTQGASQPQHF. The CDR3 nucleotides are TGTGCCACCACCCAGGGGGCTAGTCAGCCCCAGCATTTT.

A few counts support this clonotype. V is TRBV5-1 and J is TRBJ1-5; D unclear. From germline, CDR1 is SGHRS and CDR2 YFSETQ. V was shortened by 1 base and J by 3 bases, with 14 bases between the two germline ends. This CDR3 contains 16 residues. In DNA form, the CDR3 reads TGCGCCAGCAGCTTGCCACCCGGGGTACACAATCAGCCCCAGCATTTT. Translation gives CASSLPPGVHNQPQHF.

This clonotype was recorded a few times. The V call is TRBV15, the J call TRBJ2-3; the match to TRBD2 covers 7 bases. V lost 1 base to trimming and J lost 4 bases; unmatched junction nucleotides: 2. Germline V gene sequence: CDR1 LNHNV, CDR2 YYDKDF (reference sequence). The CDR3 is 14 amino acids. CDR3 nucleotides: TGTGCCACCAGCAGAGGCGGGAGACCAGATACGCAGTATTTT. Amino acids: CATSRGGRPDTQYF.

The chain uses TRBV20-1 and TRBJ2-5; D is undetermined. The J call may be mistaken, given a closer DNA end match to TRBJ2-7. Germline V gene data show CDR1 as DFQATT and CDR2 as SNEGSKA (reference sequence). CDR3 length: 14 residues. The CDR3 protein is CSARVLEGFYEQYF. The CDR3 nucleotides read TGCAGTGCTAGAGTATTAGAAGGGTTCTACGAGCAGTACTTC.

V is TRBV6-5 and J is TRBJ1-1; a weak D match, TRBD1 (5 bases). The CDR3 is 15 amino acids. V lost 6 bases, J lost 4 bases, and 18 bases lay in between. Germline CDR1 is MNHEY and CDR2 is SVGAGI. Written as DNA, the CDR3 is TGTGCCAGCAGGGCGGATCGGGAAAGGGGCACTGAAGCTTTCTTT. It codes for CASRADRERGTEAFF.

The V call is TRBV18, the J call TRBJ2-5; D is possibly TRBD1 (5 bases). This CDR3 has 13 amino acids. Germline V gene data show CDR1 as KGHSH and CDR2 as LQKENI. Trimming removed 6 bases at V and 5 bases at J, with 13 bases between. DNA for the CDR3: TGTGCCAGCTCTCCCCAGGGTTACGAGACCCAGTACTTC. Its translation is CASSPQGYETQYF. The full variable domain, rest sourced from reference TRBV18 and TRBJ2-5, is NAGVMQNPRHLVRRRGQEARLRCSPMKGHSHVYWYRQLPEEGLKFMVYLQKENIIDESGMPKERFSAEFPKEGPSILRIQQVVRGDSAAYFCASSPQGYETQYFGPGTRLLVL.

This chain links TRBV20-1 with TRBJ2-7; TRBD2 matches 10 bases. Germline loops: CDR1 DFQATT, CDR2 SNEGSKA (reference sequence). J gave up 7 bases and V 6 bases, and 6 bases lay outside the gene matches. CDR3 length: 12 residues. This CDR3 reads CSALAGVEEQYF. The CDR3 DNA reads as TGCAGTGCGCTAGCGGGAGTCGAAGAGCAGTACTTC.

The chain recombines TRBV4-1 with TRBJ1-6, with D possibly TRBD1 on 6 matching bases. This CDR3 has 15 amino acids. Germline loops: CDR1 MGHRA, CDR2 YSYEKL. V was shortened by 4 bases and J by 7 bases, with 14 bases between the two germline ends. CDR3 amino acids: CASSLTTGQNSPLHF. CDR3 coding DNA: TGCGCCAGCAGCCTGACGACAGGACAAAATTCACCCCTCCACTTT.

The chain carries TRBV4-2 and TRBJ2-1; 11 nucleotides match TRBD2. This CDR3 has 14 amino acids. The J segment lost 9 bases and the V segment lost 4 bases, leaving 5 bases of the junction unmatched. Germline V lookup: CDR1 LGHNA, CDR2 YNFKEQ. CDR3 sequence: CASSPGLAETEQFF. The CDR3 DNA is TGTGCCAGCAGCCCGGGACTAGCGGAGACTGAGCAGTTCTTC.

J is TRBJ2-2 and V is TRBV24-1; D call uncertain. Deletions cut 3 bases from V and 1 base from J, with 5 bases between. The CDR3 length is 14 residues. Germline V CDR1 and CDR2: KGHDR, SFDVKD. CDR3 DNA: TGTGCCACCAGTGATGGGCGGAACACCGGGGAGCTGTTTTTT. This gives the protein CATSDGRNTGELFF.

The genes are TRBV20-1 and TRBJ2-3; TRBD1 is a possible D gene (5 bases). The CDR3 consists of 17 residues. Germline values: CDR1 DFQATT, CDR2 SNEGSKA (reference sequence). The V end lost 1 base, the J end lost 0 bases, and 17 bases lay between the germline ends. The CDR3 DNA sequence: TGCAGTGCTAGAGGCCCACCCAGGGTAGGGAGCACAGATACGCAGTATTTT. Its protein is CSARGPPRVGSTDTQYF.

This clonotype was seen at least ten times. This sequence joins TRBV7-2 and TRBJ2-7; 8 positions agree with TRBD2. Unmatched junction bases numbered 5, after V lost 4 bases and J lost 0 bases. Germline lookup yields CDR1 SGHTA and CDR2 FQGNSA. There are 15 residues in the CDR3. DNA of the CDR3: TGTGCCAGCAGCTCCCCTACTAGCGGCTCCTACGAGCAGTACTTC. Translation gives CASSSPTSGSYEQYF.

V usage is TRBV12-3 or TRBV12-4 and J usage is TRBJ2-1; 14 nucleotides match TRBD2. The better agreement between TRBJ2-7 and the DNA end casts doubt on the J call. This CDR3 comprises 15 residues. Here the CDR3 reads CAVTPGTSGRHEQYF. The CDR3 DNA sequence: TGTGCCGTAACCCCGGGGACTAGCGGGAGACATGAGCAGTACTTC.

This clonotype has more than one count but fewer than ten. The chain is built from TRBV6-5 and TRBJ2-5; TRBD2 might be the D (5 bases). Germline V gene sequence: CDR1 MNHEY, CDR2 SVGAGI. The germline V and J ends were trimmed by 6 bases and 4 bases, with 18 bases remaining between them. The CDR3 loop spans 15 amino acids. CDR3 loop: CASSSEEAPGETQYF. The CDR3 coding sequence is TGTGCCAGCAGCTCCGAGGAGGCCCCAGGAGAGACCCAGTACTTC.

The chain combines TRBV11-2 with TRBJ1-1; D not resolved. The CDR3 runs 12 residues. The germline V gene encodes CDR1 SGHAT and CDR2 FQNNGV. V lost 4 bases, J lost 4 bases, and 7 bases lay in between. CDR3 nucleotides: TGTGCCAGCAGCTCATATTCCACTGAAGCTTTCTTT. Translation gives CASSSYSTEAFF. The full variable domain, in which reference TRBV11-2 and TRBJ1-1 provide the parts outside the CDR3, is EAGVAQSPRYKIIEKRQSVAFWCNPISGHATLYWYQQILGQGPKLLIQFQNNGVVDDSQLPKDRFSAERLKGVDSTLKIQPAKLEDSAVYLCASSSYSTEAFFGQGTRLTVV.

This clonotype was observed a few times. This chain connects TRBV7-6 to TRBJ2-7; TRBD1 might be the D (5 bases). Germline values: CDR1 SGHVS, CDR2 FNYEAQ. V shed 4 bases and J shed 0 bases, with 7 bases lying between them. This CDR3 is 13 amino acids long. The CDR3 DNA reads TGTGCCAGCAGCTCGACAGCCTCCTACGAGCAGTACTTC. Protein product: CASSSTASYEQYF.

Regarding this clonotype: A much larger clone sits a single nucleotide away, making a read error possible. The chain couples TRBV6-6 to TRBJ2-1; 7 bases are shared with TRBD1. Germline V lookup: CDR1 MNHNY, CDR2 SVGAGI (reference sequence). The CDR3 is made up of 14 amino acids. The CDR3 nucleotides are TGTACCAGCATCGTCGACAGGGAGAACAATGAGCAGTTCTTC. Its protein is CTSIVDRENNEQFF.

V is TRBV20-1 and J is TRBJ2-1, with D perhaps TRBD2 (6 bases). The CDR3 is 14 residues long. The V and J ends lost 4 bases and 8 bases respectively, with 18 bases between them. CDR1 and CDR2 from the germline V gene are DFQATT and SNEGSKA (reference sequence). The CDR3 spells CSATRLVGGHEQFF. For the CDR3, the DNA is TGCAGTGCTACCCGACTAGTAGGTGGGCATGAGCAGTTCTTC.

This rearrangement joins TRBV7-2 to TRBJ2-5; no definite D call. This CDR3 region has 12 residues. Trimming removed 6 bases at V and 7 bases at J, with 12 bases between. Germline V gives CDR1 SGHTA, CDR2 FQGNSA. CDR3 region: CASSPLERTQYF. CDR3 coding DNA: TGTGCCAGCAGTCCACTCGAGCGGACCCAGTACTTC.

The rearrangement uses TRBV19 and TRBJ2-4; 12 nucleotides agree with TRBD2. V was pared by 6 bases and J by 13 bases, with 22 bases of the junction left unmatched. The CDR3 runs to 18 residues. Germline CDR1 and CDR2: LNHDA and SQIVND (reference sequence). The CDR3 bases are TGTGCCAGTAGGAATCTAGCGGGAGGGCCTAATGTGTACAATGAGCAGTACTTC. Its protein product is CASRNLAGGPNVYNEQYF.